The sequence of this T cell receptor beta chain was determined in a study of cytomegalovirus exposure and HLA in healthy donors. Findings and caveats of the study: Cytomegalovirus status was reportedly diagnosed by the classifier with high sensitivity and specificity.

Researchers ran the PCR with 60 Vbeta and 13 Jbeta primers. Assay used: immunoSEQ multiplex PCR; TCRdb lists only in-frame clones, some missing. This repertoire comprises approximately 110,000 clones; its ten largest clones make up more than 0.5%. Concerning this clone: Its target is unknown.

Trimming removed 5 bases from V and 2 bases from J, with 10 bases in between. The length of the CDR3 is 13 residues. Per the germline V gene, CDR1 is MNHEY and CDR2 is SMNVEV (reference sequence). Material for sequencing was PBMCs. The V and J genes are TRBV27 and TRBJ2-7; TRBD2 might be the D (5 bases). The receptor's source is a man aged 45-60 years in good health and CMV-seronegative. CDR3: CASSGSGAYEQYF. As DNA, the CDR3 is TGTGCCAGCAGTGGGAGCGGTGCCTACGAGCAGTACTTC.